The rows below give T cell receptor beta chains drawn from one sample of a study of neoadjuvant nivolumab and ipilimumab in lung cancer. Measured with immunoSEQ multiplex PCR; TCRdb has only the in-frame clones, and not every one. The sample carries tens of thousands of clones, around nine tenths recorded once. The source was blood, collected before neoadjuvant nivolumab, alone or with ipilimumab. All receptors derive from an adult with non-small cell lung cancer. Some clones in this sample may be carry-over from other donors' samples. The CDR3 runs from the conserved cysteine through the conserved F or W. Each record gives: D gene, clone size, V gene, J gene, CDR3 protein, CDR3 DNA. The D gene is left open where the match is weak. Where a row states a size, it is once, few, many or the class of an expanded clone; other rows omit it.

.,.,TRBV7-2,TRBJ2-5,CASSLAGLLGVEETQYF,TGTGCCAGCAGCTTAGCGGGTTTATTGGGGGTCGAAGAGACCCAGTACTTC
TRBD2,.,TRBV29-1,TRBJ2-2,CSVDVAGVTGELFF,TGCAGCGTTGATGTGGCGGGAGTCACCGGGGAGCTGTTTTTT
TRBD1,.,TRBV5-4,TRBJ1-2,CASRPGTGTNYGYTF,TGTGCCAGCAGGCCAGGGACAGGGACTAACTATGGCTACACCTTC
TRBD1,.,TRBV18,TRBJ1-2,CASSEWTGRDYTF,TGTGCCAGCTCGGAATGGACAGGGCGAGACTACACCTTC
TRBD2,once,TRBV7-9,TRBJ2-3,CAIDGRETDTQYF,TGTGCCATCGACGGGCGGGAGACAGATACGCAGTATTTT
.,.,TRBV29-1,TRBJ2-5,CSVRSLETQYF,TGCAGCGTCCGATCCCTCGAGACCCAGTACTTC
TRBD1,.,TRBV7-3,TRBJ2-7,CASSPGQQPPYEQYF,TGTGCCAGCAGCCCGGGACAGCAGCCTCCCTACGAGCAGTACTTC
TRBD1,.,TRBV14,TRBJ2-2,CASSQTGGGTGELFF,TGTGCCAGCAGCCAAACAGGGGGCGGCACCGGGGAGCTGTTTTTT
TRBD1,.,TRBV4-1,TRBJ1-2,CASSQAGQGLYGYTF,TGCGCCAGCAGCCAAGCGGGACAGGGGCTCTATGGCTACACCTTC
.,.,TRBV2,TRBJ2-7,CASRSGSYEQYF,TGTGCCAGCAGGTCGGGTAGCTACGAGCAGTACTTC
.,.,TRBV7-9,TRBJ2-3,CASSLFGPGTDTQYF,TGTGCCAGCAGCTTATTTGGGCCAGGCACAGATACGCAGTATTTT
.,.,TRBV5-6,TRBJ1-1,CASAAGPNTEAFF,TGTGCCAGCGCAGCGGGGCCGAACACTGAAGCTTTCTTT
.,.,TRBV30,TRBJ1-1,CAWSGGTGMNTEAFF,TGTGCCTGGTCGGGCGGGACTGGGATGAACACTGAAGCTTTCTTT
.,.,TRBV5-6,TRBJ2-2,CASSFGTGELFF,TGTGCCAGCAGCTTCGGTACCGGGGAGCTGTTTTTT
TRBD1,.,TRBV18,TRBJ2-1,CASSPPRQGLGYNEQFF,TGTGCCAGCTCACCACCGAGACAGGGATTGGGGTATAATGAGCAGTTCTTC
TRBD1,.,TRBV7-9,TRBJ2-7,CASSLTGDSEQYF,TGTGCCAGCAGCTTAACAGGGGACAGTGAGCAGTACTTC
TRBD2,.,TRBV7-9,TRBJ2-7,CASSPWTSGRKEQYF,TGTGCCAGCAGCCCGTGGACTAGCGGGAGGAAGGAGCAGTACTTC
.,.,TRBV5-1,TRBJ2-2,CASSLGSYTGELFF,TGCGCCAGCAGCCTTGGCAGTTATACCGGGGAGCTGTTTTTT
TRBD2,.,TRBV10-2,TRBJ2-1,CASSREVASGNNEQFF,TGCGCCAGCAGTAGAGAGGTGGCTAGCGGAAACAATGAGCAGTTCTTC
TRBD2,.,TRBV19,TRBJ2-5,CASSRTSGRALETQYF,TGTGCCAGTAGTAGGACTAGCGGGAGGGCCTTGGAGACCCAGTACTTC
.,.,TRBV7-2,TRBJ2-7,CASSFLSGYEQYF,TGTGCCAGCAGCTTTCTGTCAGGTTACGAGCAGTACTTC
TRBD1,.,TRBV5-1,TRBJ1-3,CASSVHPGTASGNTIYF,TGCGCCAGCAGCGTACACCCGGGGACAGCCTCTGGAAACACCATATATTTT
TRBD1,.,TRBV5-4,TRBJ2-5,CASSPGQGRSQETQYF,TGTGCCAGCAGCCCAGGACAGGGTCGAAGCCAAGAGACCCAGTACTTC
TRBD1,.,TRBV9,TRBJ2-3,CASPRGQGPDTQYF,TGTGCCAGCCCCCGGGGACAGGGTCCAGATACGCAGTATTTT
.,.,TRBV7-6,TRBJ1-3,CASSLVQDYSGNTIYF,TGTGCCAGCAGCTTAGTTCAGGACTACTCTGGAAACACCATATATTTT
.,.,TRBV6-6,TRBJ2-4,CASSYSVQGHIQYF,TGTGCCAGCAGTTACTCGGTGCAGGGACACATTCAGTACTTC
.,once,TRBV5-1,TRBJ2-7,CASSLEVSVGEQYF,TGCGCCAGCAGCTTGGAAGTTAGCGTGGGCGAGCAGTACTTC
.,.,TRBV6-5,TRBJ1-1,CASSYRAGASTEAFF,TGTGCCAGCAGTTACCGGGCGGGGGCCAGCACTGAAGCTTTCTTT